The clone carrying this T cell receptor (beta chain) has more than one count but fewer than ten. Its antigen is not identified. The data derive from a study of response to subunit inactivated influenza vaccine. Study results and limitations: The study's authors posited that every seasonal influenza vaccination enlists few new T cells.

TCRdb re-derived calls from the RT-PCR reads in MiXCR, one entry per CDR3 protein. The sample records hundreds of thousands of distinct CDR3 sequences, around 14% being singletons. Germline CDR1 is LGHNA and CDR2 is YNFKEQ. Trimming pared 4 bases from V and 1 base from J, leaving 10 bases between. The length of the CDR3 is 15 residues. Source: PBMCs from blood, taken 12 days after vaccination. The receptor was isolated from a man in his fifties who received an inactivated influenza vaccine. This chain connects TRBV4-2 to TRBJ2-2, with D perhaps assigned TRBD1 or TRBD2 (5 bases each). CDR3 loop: CASSPTGRNTGELFF. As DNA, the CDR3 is TGTGCCAGCAGCCCAACGGGACGGAACACCGGGGAGCTGTTTTTT.